One and the same sample provided the 30 T cell receptor beta chains below, sequenced in a study of control samples from healthy donors and cancer patients. Produced via immunoSEQ multiplex PCR; TCRdb's table is partial and in-frame only. The top ten hold approximately 1% of the sample, which has roughly 55,000 clones, 95% to 97% seen once. Input material: blood. These receptors were obtained from a woman under 30 in good health.

The CDR3 coding sequence is TGTGCCAGCCACCCCTATGCGGGGGCGAACACTGAAGCTTTCTTT. Protein: CASHPYAGANTEAFF. The chain combines TRBV19 with TRBJ1-1; perhaps TRBD1 as D (6 bases). V lost 9 bases and J lost 1, with 18 bases in between. Germline lookup yields CDR1 LNHDA and CDR2 SQIVND (reference sequence). The CDR3 has 15 residues.

The CDR3 is CASSGGGLGNEQFF. For the CDR3, the DNA is TGTGCCAGTAGCGGGGGGGGCCTCGGCAATGAGCAGTTCTTC. The chain combines TRBV15 with TRBJ2-1, with 11 positions matching TRBD2. This CDR3 has 14 amino acids. V was pared by 10 bases and J by 6 bases, with 8 bases of the junction left unmatched. Germline values: CDR1 LNHNV, CDR2 YYDKDF (reference sequence).

V usage is TRBV24-1 and J usage is TRBJ1-4; weak D call: TRBD1 (5 bases). Between the trimmed V and J ends, which lost 9 bases and 3 bases, there was a span of 10 bases. The CDR3 has 13 amino acids. Germline V gene data show CDR1 as KGHDR and CDR2 as SFDVKD. CDR3 nucleotide sequence: TGTGCCACCCAAAGGGGACCTAATGAAAAACTGTTTTTT. It codes for CATQRGPNEKLFF.

This sequence joins TRBV11-2 and TRBJ1-4; 7 bases are a match to TRBD1. CDR3 size: 15 residues. Germline CDR1 is SGHAT and CDR2 is FQNNGV. The V gene end was trimmed by 1 base and the J gene end by 5 bases; junction bases not matched to a gene: 4. CDR3 sequence (DNA): TGTGCCAGCAGCTTAGGGGGACAGACCAATGAAAAACTGTTTTTT. Its translation is CASSLGGQTNEKLFF.

This chain joins TRBV11-3 and TRBJ1-5; maybe TRBD1 (6 bases). The CDR3 has 15 residues. V lost 5 bases to trimming and J lost 7 bases, with 18 bases between them. Germline V lookup: CDR1 SGHNT, CDR2 YENEEA. In DNA form, the CDR3 reads TGTGCCAGCAGCCCCGAGTGGGGGCGCGAGCAGCCCCAGCATTTT. This translates into CASSPEWGREQPQHF.

This sequence joins TRBV10-3 and TRBJ1-1; TRBD1 agrees at 10 bases. V lost 6 bases to trimming and J lost 5 bases; unmatched junction nucleotides: 6. The CDR3 sequence is 14 residues long. The germline CDR1 and CDR2 sequences are ENHRY and SYGVKD. The CDR3 coding sequence is TGTGCCATCAGCGTTGGGACAGGGGTGACTGAAGCTTTCTTT. The encoded protein is CAISVGTGVTEAFF.

The chain joins TRBV6-5 to TRBJ2-1; 12 bases agree with TRBD2. The germline V gene encodes CDR1 MNHEY and CDR2 SVGAGI. The CDR3 is 15 residues long. After removal of 8 bases from V and 1 base from J, the junction contained 3 bases not matched to a gene. CDR3 protein: CASETSGGSYNEQFF. DNA of the CDR3: TGTGCCAGCGAAACTAGCGGGGGGTCCTACAATGAGCAGTTCTTC.

This chain connects TRBV7-6 to TRBJ2-3, with D uncertain. Germline CDR1 is SGHVS and CDR2 is FNYEAQ. V lost 5 bases, J lost 1 base, and 13 bases lay in between. The CDR3 totals 15 residues. The CDR3 nucleotides are TGTGCCAGCAGCCCAACGGCACTGGGCACAGATACGCAGTATTTT. This encodes CASSPTALGTDTQYF. The whole variable domain, remainder taken from reference TRBV7-6 and TRBJ2-3, is GAGVSQSPRYKVTKRGQDVALRCDPISGHVSLYWYRQALGQGPEFLTYFNYEAQQDKSGLPNDRFSAERPEGSISTLTIQRTEQRDSAMYRCASSPTALGTDTQYFGPGTRLTVL.

This chain joins TRBV6-5 and TRBJ1-2; D is possibly TRBD1 (6 bases). Germline loops: CDR1 MNHEY, CDR2 SVGAGI. Trimming stripped 7 bases from V and 4 bases from J, with 19 bases between. The CDR3 contains 15 residues. The CDR3 DNA is TGTGCCAGCACGATCGGGGGGGCAGCGAGCTATGGCTACACCTTC. Its protein is CASTIGGAASYGYTF.

This clone was detected only once. This chain connects TRBV5-5 to TRBJ1-1; 10 positions agree with TRBD1. This CDR3 is built from 15 residues. CDR1 is SGHKS, CDR2 YYEKEE, per germline (reference sequence). V lost 0 bases, J lost 5 bases, and 4 bases stayed unmatched. This chain's CDR3 is CASSLAGTGVTEAFF. The CDR3 bases are TGTGCCAGCAGCTTGGCAGGGACAGGGGTAACTGAAGCTTTCTTT.

The chain carries TRBV5-8 and TRBJ2-5; weak D call: TRBD1 (6 bases). The CDR3 has 16 residues. CDR1 SGHTS and CDR2 YDEGEE come from the germline V gene. Trimming left V 2 bases short and J 5 bases short, with 19 bases between. CDR3 nucleotide sequence: TGTGCCAGCAGCTTTGGACAGACCCGCTCGAGGGAGACCCAGTACTTC. It encodes CASSFGQTRSRETQYF.

The chain carries TRBV10-1 and TRBJ1-5; D not resolved. V dropped 4 bases and J dropped 0 bases, with 16 bases sitting between them. Looked up from germline, CDR1 is WNHNN and CDR2 is SYGVQD (reference sequence). CDR3 length: 17 amino acids. CDR3 amino acids: CASSGRRTGPSNQPQHF. The CDR3 bases are TGCGCCAGCAGTGGACGCAGAACTGGACCTAGCAATCAGCCCCAGCATTTT.

The chain is built from TRBV4-1 and TRBJ1-1; TRBD1 aligns across 8 bases. Germline CDR1 is MGHRA and CDR2 is YSYEKL. The CDR3 loop spans 15 amino acids. V gave up 3 bases and J gave up 6 bases; unmatched junction bases: 9. The CDR3 DNA reads TGCGCCAGCAGCCATGTGGACAGGGAAGGCGCTGAAGCTTTCTTT. Encoded protein: CASSHVDREGAEAFF.

The chain employs TRBV28 and TRBJ2-3; 10 nucleotides align to TRBD1. The trim removed 1 base at V and 6 bases at J, leaving 4 bases unmatched. This CDR3 is built from 15 residues. CDR1 and CDR2 (germline): MDHEN, SYDVKM. CDR3 residues: CASSLSGTGADTQYF. The DNA for the CDR3 is TGTGCCAGCAGTTTATCCGGGACAGGGGCCGATACGCAGTATTTT.

The chain has TRBV29-1 and TRBJ2-2; possibly TRBD1 for D (5 bases). The germline V gene encodes CDR1 SQVTM and CDR2 ANQGSEA. The CDR3 loop spans 12 amino acids. V lost 1 base and J 6 bases, leaving 6 bases between the germline ends. This chain's CDR3 is CSVEGRAGELFF. The DNA of the CDR3 is TGCAGCGTTGAAGGCAGGGCCGGGGAGCTGTTTTTT.

The chain has TRBV12-3 or TRBV12-4 and TRBJ2-5; the D gene is possibly TRBD1 (6 bases). This CDR3 is built from 13 residues. The V end was cut by 6 bases, the J end by 5 bases, with 13 bases between. The CDR3 nucleotides read TGTGCCAGCAGCCCCGGACAGCGGGAGACCCAGTACTTC. Its protein is CASSPGQRETQYF.

This sequence joins TRBV7-9 and TRBJ1-2, with 7 nucleotides matching TRBD1. Germline V lookup: CDR1 SEHNR, CDR2 FQNEAQ (reference sequence). Losses at the gene ends were 5 bases for V and 6 bases for J; bases not matched to a gene: 6. The CDR3 has 13 amino acids. The CDR3 region is CASSLTGVDGYTF. The CDR3, as DNA: TGTGCCAGCAGCCTAACAGGGGTGGATGGCTACACCTTC.

The chain combines TRBV14 with TRBJ2-5; 10 positions agree with TRBD2. V was pared by 1 base and J by 5 bases, with 4 bases of the junction left unmatched. The CDR3 has 15 amino acids. The V gene's germline CDR1 is SGHDN and CDR2 FVKESK. The CDR3 sequence is CASSQGAGGPETQYF. CDR3 DNA: TGTGCCAGCAGCCAAGGAGCGGGGGGGCCCGAGACCCAGTACTTC.

This chain uses TRBV27 with TRBJ1-5; D remains unclear. CDR3 size: 13 residues. The V and J ends lost 5 bases and 6 bases respectively, with 11 bases between them. CDR1 MNHEY and CDR2 SMNVEV come from the germline V gene (reference sequence). In nucleotides, the CDR3 is TGTGCCAGCAGTCTCGCCAGCGGTCAGCCCCAGCATTTT. Residues: CASSLASGQPQHF.

The V gene is TRBV5-8, the J gene TRBJ2-5; D gene uncertain. Germline CDR1 SGHTS, CDR2 YDEGEE. V lost 3 bases, J lost 4 bases, and 4 bases lay in between. The CDR3 sequence is 11 residues long. The CDR3 bases are TGTGCCAGCAGCTACAGAGAGACCCAGTACTTC. This sequence encodes CASSYRETQYF.

This clone was seen a single time. The chain combines TRBV6-2 or TRBV6-3 with TRBJ1-5, with D maybe TRBD1 (6 bases). The germline V gene encodes CDR1 MNHEY and CDR2 SVGEGT. There are 15 residues in the CDR3. With 0 bases removed from V and 5 bases from J, the gap between germline ends came to 11 bases. CDR3 region: CASSYSFGQHQPQHF. For the CDR3, the DNA is TGTGCCAGCAGTTACTCGTTCGGACAGCATCAGCCCCAGCATTTT.

This clone was seen only once. This sequence joins TRBV4-1 and TRBJ2-3, with D possibly called TRBD1 or TRBD2 (6 bases each). The germline V and J ends were trimmed by 1 base and 2 bases, with 13 bases remaining between them. Germline loops: CDR1 MGHRA, CDR2 YSYEKL. This CDR3 is built from 16 residues. The CDR3 coding sequence is TGCGCCAGCAGCCAAGCCGGGGGCTACAACACAGATACGCAGTATTTT. Amino acid sequence: CASSQAGGYNTDTQYF.

The chain carries TRBV25-1 and TRBJ1-6, with D possibly TRBD1 on 5 matching bases. The germline V and J ends were trimmed by 5 bases and 9 bases, with 14 bases remaining between them. CDR3 size: 14 residues. Germline CDR1 is MGHDK and CDR2 is SYGVNS. The CDR3 DNA follows: TGTGCCAGCAGTACAACCCCCAGGGTTTCACCCCTCCACTTT. It specifies CASSTTPRVSPLHF. The variable domain in full, completed from reference TRBV25-1 and TRBJ1-6, reads EADIYQTPRYLVIGTGKKITLECSQTMGHDKMYWYQQDPGMELHLIHYSYGVNSTEKGDLSSESTVSRIRTEHFPLTLESARPSHTSQYLCASSTTPRVSPLHFGNGTRLTVT.

The chain carries TRBV7-9 and TRBJ1-2, with 7 bases matching TRBD1. The CDR3 loop spans 11 amino acids. Germline assignment: CDR1 SEHNR and CDR2 FQNEAQ (reference sequence). V gave up 2 bases and J gave up 14 bases; unmatched junction bases: 5. As DNA, the CDR3 is TGTGCCAGCAGCTTAACTGAACAGGGGACCTTC. It yields the protein CASSLTEQGTF.

The chain joins TRBV10-2 to TRBJ1-3; D possibly corresponds to TRBD1 (5 bases). This CDR3 contains 16 residues. The germline V gene encodes CDR1 WSHSY and CDR2 SAAADI. Trimming stripped 4 bases from V and 0 bases from J, with 13 bases between. The DNA for the CDR3 is TGCGCCAGCAGTGCCCGGGACCGATCCTCTGGAAACACCATATATTTT. It codes for CASSARDRSSGNTIYF.

This chain links TRBV5-1 with TRBJ1-4; 9 bases line up with TRBD1. The V and J ends lost 3 bases and 8 bases, in that order; junction bases with no gene match: 5. This CDR3 has 14 residues. CDR1 and CDR2 (germline): SGHRS, YFSETQ. The CDR3 nucleotides read TGCGCCAGCAGCTACGGGACAGGGCAAGAAAAACTGTTTTTT. Translated, it gives CASSYGTGQEKLFF.

The chain employs TRBV9 and TRBJ1-3, with D unclear. CDR1 SGDLS and CDR2 YYNGEE come from the germline V gene. Between the trimmed V and J ends, which lost 2 bases and 2 bases, there was a span of 8 bases. This CDR3 spans 14 amino acids. In DNA, the CDR3 is TGTGCCAGCAGCGTCGAGAACCCTGGAAACACCATATATTTT. Its translation is CASSVENPGNTIYF. The full variable domain, its missing parts supplied by reference TRBV9 and TRBJ1-3, is DSGVTQTPKHLITATGQRVTLRCSPRSGDLSVYWYQQSLDQGLQFLIQYYNGEERAKGNILERFSAQQFPDLHSELNLSSLELGDSALYFCASSVENPGNTIYFGEGSWLTVV.

This clone has just one count. The DNA of the CDR3 is TGTGCCAGCAGTTACCAGGGGGAGGGCACTGAAGCTTTCTTT. This sequence encodes CASSYQGEGTEAFF. This sequence joins TRBV6-2 or TRBV6-3 and TRBJ1-1, with 7 bases fitting TRBD1. Unmatched junction bases numbered 4, after V lost 2 bases and J lost 4 bases. Germline loops: CDR1 MNHEY, CDR2 SVGEGT. The CDR3 spans 14 residues.

CDR3 sequence reads: CASSPGRALSGNTIYF. CDR3 in DNA: TGTGCCAGCTCACCGGGCAGGGCATTATCTGGAAACACCATATATTTT. The chain combines TRBV18 with TRBJ1-3; possibly TRBD1 for D (5 bases). V lost 3 bases and J 1 base, leaving 13 bases between the germline ends. Germline values: CDR1 KGHSH, CDR2 LQKENI. The CDR3 loop spans 16 amino acids.

This chain joins TRBV6-5 and TRBJ2-1; TRBD1 might be the D (6 bases). The germline V gene encodes CDR1 MNHEY and CDR2 SVGAGI. The CDR3 spans 13 residues. Trimming cost V 5 bases and J 6 bases, with 11 bases left between them. The CDR3 reads CASSRQEPNEQFF. For the CDR3, the DNA is TGTGCCAGCAGTCGACAGGAACCCAATGAGCAGTTCTTC.